The sequence of this T cell receptor beta chain was determined in a study of OX40 agonist ivuxolimab in advanced cancers. Trimming at V came to 2 bases and at J to 5 bases, leaving 2 bases not matched to a gene. The CDR3 is 15 residues long. CDR1 and CDR2 (germline): SNHLY, FYNNEI. The repertoire was sequenced with immunoSEQ multiplex PCR; TCRdb's copy has only in-frame clones and lacks some. The sample comprises around 100,000 clones, roughly nine tenths of which are singletons, and around 6% rests with the top ten. The sequence came from an adult with an advanced solid tumor such as melanoma, head and neck, liver or kidney cancer. V gene TRBV2 combines with J gene TRBJ2-2; 10 bases map to TRBD2. The specimen was CD4+ or CD8+ T cells sorted from blood, collected in a trial of the OX40 agonist ivuxolimab. The CDR3 loop reads CASSELAGVTGELFF. The CDR3 coding sequence is TGTGCCAGCAGTGAACTAGCGGGGGTGACCGGGGAGCTGTTTTTT.